This is a list of T cell receptor beta chains from one sample in a study of T cell repertoires in breast cancer. TCRdb recomputed calls from the emulsion pairing reads with MiXCR, one row per CDR3 protein. In the table there are tens of thousands of distinct CDR3 sequences, 45% to 50% of which are singletons. What was sequenced was CD8+ T cells. The receptors were sampled from a pool of human donors with breast cancer or a healthy control (not recorded which). CDR3s include the opening cysteine and the closing phenylalanine or tryptophan. D genes are given only for firm matches. Expanded clones are given a class, and other clones once, few, many or no size at all.

abundance: -; d_gene: TRBD1; v_gene: TRBV4-1; j_gene: TRBJ1-5; len: 15; CDR3aa: CASSPQDRLIQPQHF; CDR3nt: TGCGCCAGCAGCCCGCAGGACAGGCTCATTCAGCCCCAGCATTTT
abundance: -; d_gene: TRBD1; v_gene: TRBV19; j_gene: TRBJ1-2; len: 15; CDR3aa: CASSTFSGTGRGYTF; CDR3nt: TGTGCCAGTAGTACCTTTTCCGGGACAGGGCGAGGCTACACCTTC
abundance: -; d_gene: -; v_gene: TRBV3-1; j_gene: TRBJ1-5; len: 15; CDR3aa: CASSPGVGGNQPQHF; CDR3nt: TGTGCCAGCAGCCCCGGGGTCGGGGGCAACCAGCCCCAGCATTTT
abundance: -; d_gene: TRBD2; v_gene: TRBV3-1; j_gene: TRBJ2-3; len: 16; CDR3aa: CASSQITGGPADTQYF; CDR3nt: TGTGCCAGCAGCCAAATTACGGGGGGGCCAGCAGATACGCAGTATTTT
abundance: few; d_gene: TRBD2; v_gene: TRBV6-5; j_gene: TRBJ2-2; len: 16; CDR3aa: CASRPTSGSNTGELFF; CDR3nt: TGTGCCAGCAGACCGACTAGCGGGTCGAACACCGGGGAGCTGTTTTTT
abundance: -; d_gene: -; v_gene: TRBV4-2; j_gene: TRBJ2-1; len: 17; CDR3aa: CASSQDRGLLNHNEQFF; CDR3nt: TGTGCCAGCAGCCAAGATAGAGGTCTCCTAAACCACAATGAGCAGTTCTTC
abundance: few; d_gene: -; v_gene: TRBV5-6; j_gene: TRBJ2-7; len: 14; CDR3aa: CASSFRRPYYEQYF; CDR3nt: TGTGCCAGCAGCTTTCGCAGGCCATACTACGAGCAGTACTTC
abundance: few; d_gene: -; v_gene: TRBV7-9; j_gene: TRBJ1-6; len: 13; CDR3aa: CASRIGDLSPLHF; CDR3nt: TGTGCCAGCAGAATTGGGGACTTATCACCCCTCCACTTT
abundance: few; d_gene: -; v_gene: TRBV20-1; j_gene: TRBJ1-2; len: 13; CDR3aa: CSAAPASSYGYTF; CDR3nt: TGCAGCGCCGCCCCGGCCAGCTCCTATGGCTACACCTTC
abundance: -; d_gene: -; v_gene: TRBV18; j_gene: TRBJ1-6; len: 16; CDR3aa: CASSPRDPRGNSPLHF; CDR3nt: TGTGCCAGCTCACCAAGGGACCCAAGAGGGAATTCACCCCTCCACTTT
abundance: few; d_gene: TRBD1; v_gene: TRBV7-9; j_gene: TRBJ2-1; len: 15; CDR3aa: CASSPQGQGYDEQFF; CDR3nt: TGTGCCAGCAGCCCGCAGGGACAGGGGTACGATGAGCAGTTCTTC
abundance: -; d_gene: -; v_gene: TRBV2; j_gene: TRBJ1-2; len: 13; CDR3aa: CAGSGLDIDGYTF; CDR3nt: TGTGCCGGCAGTGGGTTAGATATAGATGGCTACACCTTC
abundance: few; d_gene: TRBD1; v_gene: TRBV7-9; j_gene: TRBJ1-1; len: 14; CDR3aa: CASSVTGGRTEAFF; CDR3nt: TGTGCCAGCAGCGTAACAGGGGGAAGGACTGAAGCTTTCTTT
abundance: -; d_gene: -; v_gene: TRBV10-3; j_gene: TRBJ1-2; len: 14; CDR3aa: CAIRSGANSYGYTF; CDR3nt: TGTGCCATCAGGTCCGGGGCTAACAGCTATGGCTACACCTTC
abundance: few; d_gene: -; v_gene: TRBV28; j_gene: TRBJ2-7; len: 14; CDR3aa: CASSSTWEVYEQYF; CDR3nt: TGTGCCAGCAGTTCCACGTGGGAGGTCTACGAGCAGTACTTC
abundance: -; d_gene: -; v_gene: TRBV2; j_gene: TRBJ1-1; len: 14; CDR3aa: CASSQQGSATEAFF; CDR3nt: TGTGCCAGCAGTCAACAGGGATCGGCCACTGAAGCTTTCTTT
abundance: -; d_gene: -; v_gene: TRBV7-9; j_gene: TRBJ2-7; len: 14; CDR3aa: CASSYDSLRVKQYF; CDR3nt: TGTGCCAGCAGCTACGACTCTCTCCGGGTAAAGCAGTACTTC
abundance: -; d_gene: -; v_gene: TRBV20-1; j_gene: TRBJ2-2; len: 15; CDR3aa: CSAPRIGANTGELFF; CDR3nt: TGCAGTGCTCCCCGCATCGGGGCAAACACCGGGGAGCTGTTTTTT
abundance: few; d_gene: -; v_gene: TRBV20-1; j_gene: TRBJ2-7; len: 13; CDR3aa: CSASANSSYEQYF; CDR3nt: TGCAGTGCTAGCGCGAACAGCTCCTACGAGCAGTACTTC
abundance: -; d_gene: -; v_gene: TRBV3-1; j_gene: TRBJ1-1; len: 14; CDR3aa: CASSANGGSTKAFF; CDR3nt: TGTGCCAGCAGCGCGAACGGGGGATCCACTAAAGCTTTCTTT
abundance: -; d_gene: TRBD2; v_gene: TRBV6-2/TRBV6-3; j_gene: TRBJ2-3; len: 14; CDR3aa: CASRLAGGTDTQYF; CDR3nt: TGTGCCAGCAGGCTAGCGGGAGGGACAGATACGCAGTATTTT
abundance: once; d_gene: -; v_gene: TRBV18; j_gene: TRBJ2-5; len: 14; CDR3aa: CASSPSPGPETQYF; CDR3nt: TGTGCCAGCTCACCCTCGCCCGGGCCAGAGACCCAGTACTTC
abundance: few; d_gene: -; v_gene: TRBV12-3/TRBV12-4; j_gene: TRBJ1-1; len: 11; CDR3aa: CASSPGGVAFF; CDR3nt: TGTGCCAGCAGTCCGGGGGGGGTGGCTTTCTTT
abundance: many; d_gene: -; v_gene: TRBV6-2/TRBV6-3; j_gene: TRBJ2-1; len: 12; CDR3aa: CASSFRGLGPFF; CDR3nt: TGTGCCAGCAGTTTCCGGGGCCTCGGACCTTTCTTC
abundance: -; d_gene: TRBD2; v_gene: TRBV12-3/TRBV12-4; j_gene: TRBJ2-5; len: 15; CDR3aa: CASSYLSGAQGTQYF; CDR3nt: TGTGCCAGCAGCTACCTAAGCGGGGCCCAGGGGACCCAGTACTTC
abundance: -; d_gene: -; v_gene: TRBV2; j_gene: TRBJ2-5; len: 14; CDR3aa: CASSRRRDGETQYF; CDR3nt: TGTGCCAGCAGTCGCAGGAGGGACGGTGAGACCCAGTACTTC
abundance: -; d_gene: -; v_gene: TRBV4-1; j_gene: TRBJ1-5; len: 16; CDR3aa: CASSREGTLSNQPQHF; CDR3nt: TGCGCCAGCAGCCGAGAAGGGACACTTAGCAATCAGCCCCAGCATTTT
abundance: few; d_gene: -; v_gene: TRBV27; j_gene: TRBJ1-1; len: 18; CDR3aa: CASSRGLGTLSMNTEAFF; CDR3nt: TGTGCCAGCAGCCGGGGCCTTGGGACACTTAGCATGAACACTGAAGCTTTCTTT
abundance: few; d_gene: -; v_gene: TRBV6-6; j_gene: TRBJ2-1; len: 18; CDR3aa: CASSYSLEVGIGGYEQFF; CDR3nt: TGTGCCAGCAGTTACTCCCTCGAAGTGGGGATAGGTGGTTATGAGCAGTTCTTC
abundance: -; d_gene: -; v_gene: TRBV7-6; j_gene: TRBJ2-3; len: 15; CDR3aa: CASSLAEAVQDTQYF; CDR3nt: TGTGCCAGCAGCTTAGCTGAGGCAGTTCAAGATACGCAGTATTTT
abundance: many; d_gene: TRBD2; v_gene: TRBV27; j_gene: TRBJ2-3; len: 22; CDR3aa: CASSLWVDAGTRFVSGTDTQYF; CDR3nt: TGTGCCAGCAGTTTATGGGTCGACGCCGGGACTAGGTTCGTGTCAGGCACAGATACGCAGTATTTT
abundance: -; d_gene: -; v_gene: TRBV6-2/TRBV6-3; j_gene: TRBJ2-7; len: 13; CDR3aa: CASGWAGPYGQYF; CDR3nt: TGTGCCAGCGGGTGGGCAGGTCCCTACGGGCAGTACTTC
abundance: -; d_gene: TRBD2; v_gene: TRBV3-1; j_gene: TRBJ2-3; len: 16; CDR3aa: CASSQGGLAGTDTQYF; CDR3nt: TGTGCCAGCAGCCAAGGGGGACTAGCGGGGACAGATACGCAGTATTTT
abundance: -; d_gene: TRBD1; v_gene: TRBV20-1; j_gene: TRBJ1-1; len: 14; CDR3aa: CSLTRDRGDTEAFF; CDR3nt: TGCAGTCTGACCAGGGACAGGGGGGACACTGAAGCTTTCTTT
abundance: -; d_gene: -; v_gene: TRBV3-1; j_gene: TRBJ2-5; len: 15; CDR3aa: CASTGNAGSTGTQYF; CDR3nt: TGTGCCAGCACCGGCAACGCGGGAAGTACGGGGACCCAGTACTTC
abundance: once; d_gene: -; v_gene: TRBV5-6; j_gene: TRBJ1-2; len: 16; CDR3aa: CASSRSTGIRSLGYTF; CDR3nt: TGTGCCAGCAGCCGTTCTACAGGGATCCGCTCACTAGGCTACACCTTC
abundance: -; d_gene: -; v_gene: TRBV7-9; j_gene: TRBJ2-1; len: 17; CDR3aa: CASDKGGLGLTYNEQFF; CDR3nt: TGTGCCAGCGACAAAGGAGGTTTAGGGTTAACCTACAATGAGCAGTTCTTC
abundance: -; d_gene: -; v_gene: TRBV28; j_gene: TRBJ2-1; len: 16; CDR3aa: CASSGGGSGAYNEQFF; CDR3nt: TGTGCCAGCAGCGGCGGAGGGTCAGGAGCCTACAATGAGCAGTTCTTC
abundance: -; d_gene: -; v_gene: TRBV28; j_gene: TRBJ1-1; len: 13; CDR3aa: CASPPGSNTEAFF; CDR3nt: TGTGCCAGCCCCCCCGGGAGCAACACTGAAGCTTTCTTT
abundance: few; d_gene: -; v_gene: TRBV12-3/TRBV12-4; j_gene: TRBJ2-5; len: 14; CDR3aa: CASSPSPGAETQYF; CDR3nt: TGTGCCAGCAGCCCTAGTCCGGGGGCAGAGACCCAGTACTTC
abundance: few; d_gene: -; v_gene: TRBV25-1; j_gene: TRBJ1-3; len: 16; CDR3aa: CASSEDSRVSGNTIYF; CDR3nt: TGTGCCAGCAGTGAAGATTCGAGGGTCTCTGGAAACACCATATATTTT
abundance: many; d_gene: -; v_gene: TRBV6-1; j_gene: TRBJ1-1; len: 15; CDR3aa: CASTSQGITGLRAFF; CDR3nt: TGTGCCAGCACTTCCCAGGGGATTACAGGCCTCCGGGCTTTCTTT
abundance: -; d_gene: -; v_gene: TRBV18; j_gene: TRBJ1-3; len: 16; CDR3aa: CASSPTGMISGNTIYF; CDR3nt: TGTGCCAGCTCACCCACCGGAATGATCTCTGGAAACACCATATATTTT
abundance: few; d_gene: -; v_gene: TRBV6-1; j_gene: TRBJ2-7; len: 16; CDR3aa: CASTEGSASYGYEQYF; CDR3nt: TGTGCCAGCACCGAGGGGTCTGCATCATATGGCTACGAGCAGTACTTC
abundance: -; d_gene: -; v_gene: TRBV14; j_gene: TRBJ2-7; len: 15; CDR3aa: CASSQGHLILYEQYF; CDR3nt: TGTGCCAGCAGCCAAGGGCACCTTATCCTCTACGAGCAGTACTTC
abundance: -; d_gene: TRBD1; v_gene: TRBV20-1; j_gene: TRBJ1-2; len: 14; CDR3aa: CSARDAGGGYGYTF; CDR3nt: TGCAGCGCTAGAGATGCAGGGGGCGGCTATGGCTACACCTTC